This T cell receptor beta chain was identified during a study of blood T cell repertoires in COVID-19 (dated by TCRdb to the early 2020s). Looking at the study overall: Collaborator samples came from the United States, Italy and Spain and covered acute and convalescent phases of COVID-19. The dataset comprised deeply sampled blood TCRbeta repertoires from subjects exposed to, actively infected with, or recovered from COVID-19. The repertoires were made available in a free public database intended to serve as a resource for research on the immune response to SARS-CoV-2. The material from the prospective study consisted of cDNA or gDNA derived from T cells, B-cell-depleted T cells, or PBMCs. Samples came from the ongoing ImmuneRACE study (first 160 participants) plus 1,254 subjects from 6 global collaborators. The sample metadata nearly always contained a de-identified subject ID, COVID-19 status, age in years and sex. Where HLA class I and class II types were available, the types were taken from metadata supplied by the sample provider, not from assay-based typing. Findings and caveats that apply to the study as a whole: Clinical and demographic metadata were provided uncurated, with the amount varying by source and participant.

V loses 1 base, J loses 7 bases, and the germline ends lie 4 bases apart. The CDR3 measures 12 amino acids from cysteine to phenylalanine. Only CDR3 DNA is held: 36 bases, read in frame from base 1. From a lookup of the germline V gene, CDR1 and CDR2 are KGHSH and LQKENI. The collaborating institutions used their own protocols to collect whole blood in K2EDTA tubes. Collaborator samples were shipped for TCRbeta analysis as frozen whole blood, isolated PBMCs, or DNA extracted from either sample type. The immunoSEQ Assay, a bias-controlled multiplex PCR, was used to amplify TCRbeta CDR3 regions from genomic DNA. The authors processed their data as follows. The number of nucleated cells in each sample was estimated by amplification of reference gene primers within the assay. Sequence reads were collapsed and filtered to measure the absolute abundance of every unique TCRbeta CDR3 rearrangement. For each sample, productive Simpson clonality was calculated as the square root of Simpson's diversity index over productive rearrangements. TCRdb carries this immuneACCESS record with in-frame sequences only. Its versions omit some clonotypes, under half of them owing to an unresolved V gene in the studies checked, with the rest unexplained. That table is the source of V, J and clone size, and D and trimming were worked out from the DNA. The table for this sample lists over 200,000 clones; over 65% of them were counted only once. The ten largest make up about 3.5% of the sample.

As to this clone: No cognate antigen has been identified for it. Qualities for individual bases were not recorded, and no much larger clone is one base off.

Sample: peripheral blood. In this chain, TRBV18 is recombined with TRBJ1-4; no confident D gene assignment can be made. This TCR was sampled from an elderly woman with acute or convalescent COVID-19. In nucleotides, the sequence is TGTGCCAGCTCACCACGAGGTGAAAAACTGTTTTTT. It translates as CASSPRGEKLFF.